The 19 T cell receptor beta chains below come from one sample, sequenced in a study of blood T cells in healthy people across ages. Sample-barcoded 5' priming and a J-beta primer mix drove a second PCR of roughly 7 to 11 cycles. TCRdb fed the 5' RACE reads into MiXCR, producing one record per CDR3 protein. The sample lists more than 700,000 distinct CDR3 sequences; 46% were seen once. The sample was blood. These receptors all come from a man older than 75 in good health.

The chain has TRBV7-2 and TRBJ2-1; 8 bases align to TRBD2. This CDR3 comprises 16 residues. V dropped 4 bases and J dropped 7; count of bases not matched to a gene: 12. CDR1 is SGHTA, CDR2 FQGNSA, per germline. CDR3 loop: CASSSNPGLGGNEQFF. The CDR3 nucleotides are TGTGCCAGCAGCTCAAATCCGGGACTAGGGGGTAATGAGCAGTTCTTC.

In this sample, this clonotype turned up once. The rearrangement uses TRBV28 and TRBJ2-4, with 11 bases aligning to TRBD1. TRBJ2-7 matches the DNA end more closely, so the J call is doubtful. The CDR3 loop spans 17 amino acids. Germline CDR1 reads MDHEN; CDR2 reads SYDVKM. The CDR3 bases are TGTGCCAGCAGAAAACCGGGACAGGGGGTTTCCTCCTACGAGCAGTACTTC. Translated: CASRKPGQGVSSYEQYF.

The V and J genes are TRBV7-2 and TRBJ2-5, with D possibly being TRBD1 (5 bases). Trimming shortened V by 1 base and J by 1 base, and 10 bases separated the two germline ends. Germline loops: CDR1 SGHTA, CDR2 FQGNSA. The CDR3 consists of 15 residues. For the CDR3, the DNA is TGTGCCAGCAGCTTAGTGCCAGGGTTCCAAGAGACCCAGTACTTC. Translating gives CASSLVPGFQETQYF. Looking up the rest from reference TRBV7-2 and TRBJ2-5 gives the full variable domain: GAGVSQSPSNKVTEKGKDVELRCDPISGHTALYWYRQSLGQGLEFLIYFQGNSAPDKSGLPSDRFSAERTGGSVSTLTIQRTQQEDSAVYLCASSLVPGFQETQYFGPGTRLLVL.

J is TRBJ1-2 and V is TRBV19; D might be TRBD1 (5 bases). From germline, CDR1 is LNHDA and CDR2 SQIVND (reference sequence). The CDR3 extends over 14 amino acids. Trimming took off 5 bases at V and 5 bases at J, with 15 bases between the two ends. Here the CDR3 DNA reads TGTGCCAGTAGTTCAGGGCTGAATGATTATGGCTACACCTTC. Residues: CASSSGLNDYGYTF. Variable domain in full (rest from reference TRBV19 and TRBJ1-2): DGGITQSPKYLFRKEGQNVTLSCEQNLNHDAMYWYRQDPGQGLRLIYYSQIVNDFQKGDIAEGYSVSREKKESFPLTVTSAQKNPTAFYLCASSSGLNDYGYTFGSGTRLTVV.

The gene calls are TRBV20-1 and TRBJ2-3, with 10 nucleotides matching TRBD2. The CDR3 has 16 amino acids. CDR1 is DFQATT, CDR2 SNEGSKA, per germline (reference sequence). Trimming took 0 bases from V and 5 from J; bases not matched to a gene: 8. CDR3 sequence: CSARDLAGVTLDTQYF. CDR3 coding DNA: TGCAGTGCTAGAGACCTAGCGGGAGTTACTTTAGATACGCAGTATTTT.

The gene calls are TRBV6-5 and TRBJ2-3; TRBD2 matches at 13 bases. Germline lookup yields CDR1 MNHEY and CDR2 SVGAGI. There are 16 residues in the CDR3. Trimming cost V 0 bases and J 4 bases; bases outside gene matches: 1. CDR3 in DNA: TGTGCCAGCAGTTACTCGGGACTAGCGGGGTCAGATACGCAGTATTTT. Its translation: CASSYSGLAGSDTQYF.

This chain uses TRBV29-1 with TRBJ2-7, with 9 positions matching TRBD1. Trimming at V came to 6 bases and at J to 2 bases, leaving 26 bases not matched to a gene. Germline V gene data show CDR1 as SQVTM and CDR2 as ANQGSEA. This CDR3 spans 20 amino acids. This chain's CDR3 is CSVRGQSGDRVAIPTYEQYF. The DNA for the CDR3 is TGCAGCGTCCGGGGACAAAGCGGGGACAGGGTTGCGATCCCTACCTACGAGCAGTACTTC.

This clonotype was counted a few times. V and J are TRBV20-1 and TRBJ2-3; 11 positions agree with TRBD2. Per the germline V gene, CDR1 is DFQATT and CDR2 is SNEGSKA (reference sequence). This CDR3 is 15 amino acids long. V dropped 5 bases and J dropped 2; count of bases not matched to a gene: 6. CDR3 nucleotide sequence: TGCAGTGCTCCAGGGACTAGCGGTTTCACAGATACGCAGTATTTT. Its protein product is CSAPGTSGFTDTQYF.

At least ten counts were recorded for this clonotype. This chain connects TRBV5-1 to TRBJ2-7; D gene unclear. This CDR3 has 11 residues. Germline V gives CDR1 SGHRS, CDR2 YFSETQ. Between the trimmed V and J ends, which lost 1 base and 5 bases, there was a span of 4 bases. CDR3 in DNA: TGCGCCAGCAGCTTGCGTGACGAGCAGTACTTC. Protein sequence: CASSLRDEQYF.

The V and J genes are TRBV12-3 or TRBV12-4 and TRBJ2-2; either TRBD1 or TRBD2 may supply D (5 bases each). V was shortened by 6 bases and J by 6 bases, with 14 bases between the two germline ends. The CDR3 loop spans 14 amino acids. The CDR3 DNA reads TGTGCCAGCAGGAGTTCAGGGACGTCCGGGGAGCTGTTTTTT. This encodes CASRSSGTSGELFF.

The CDR3 nucleotides read TGCAGCGTCCAAGCAGGGAGTCGAGAGACCCAGTACTTC. Its protein is CSVQAGSRETQYF. The genes are TRBV29-1 and TRBJ2-5, with D possibly being TRBD1 or TRBD2 (5 bases each). There are 13 residues in the CDR3. Per germline, CDR1 SQVTM and CDR2 ANQGSEA. Trimming pared 6 bases from V and 4 bases from J, leaving 15 bases between.

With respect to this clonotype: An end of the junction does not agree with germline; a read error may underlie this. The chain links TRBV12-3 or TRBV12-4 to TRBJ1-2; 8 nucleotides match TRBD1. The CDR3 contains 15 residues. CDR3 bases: TGTGCCAGCAGTGGAGAGGACAGGGAGGTATATGGCCACACCTTC. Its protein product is CASSGEDREVYGHTF.

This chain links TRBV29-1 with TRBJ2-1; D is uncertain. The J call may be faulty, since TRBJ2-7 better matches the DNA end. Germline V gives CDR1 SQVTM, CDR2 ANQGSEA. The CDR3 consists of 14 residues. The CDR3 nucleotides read TGCAGCGTCCAGTCCGCTGCCGCCTACAATGAGCAGTACTTC. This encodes CSVQSAAAYNEQYF.

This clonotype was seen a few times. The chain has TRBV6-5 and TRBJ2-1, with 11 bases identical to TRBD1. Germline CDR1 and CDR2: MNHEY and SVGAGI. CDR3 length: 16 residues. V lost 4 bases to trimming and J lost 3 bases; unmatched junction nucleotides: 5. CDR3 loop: CASSFTGTGGYNEQFF. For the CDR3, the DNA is TGTGCCAGCAGTTTCACCGGGACAGGGGGCTACAATGAGCAGTTCTTC.

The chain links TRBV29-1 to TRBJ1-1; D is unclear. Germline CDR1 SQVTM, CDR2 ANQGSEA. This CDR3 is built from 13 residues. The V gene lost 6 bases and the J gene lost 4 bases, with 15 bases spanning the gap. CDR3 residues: CSVDGRVRTEAFF. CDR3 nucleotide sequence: TGCAGCGTGGACGGGAGGGTTCGCACTGAAGCTTTCTTT.

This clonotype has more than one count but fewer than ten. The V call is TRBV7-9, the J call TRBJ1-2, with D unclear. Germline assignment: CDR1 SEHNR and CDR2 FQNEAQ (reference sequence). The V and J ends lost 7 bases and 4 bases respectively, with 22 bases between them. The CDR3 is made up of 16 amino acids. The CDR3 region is CASTKSYSKLPYGYTF. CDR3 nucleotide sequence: TGTGCCAGCACAAAAAGCTACAGTAAGCTGCCCTATGGCTACACCTTC.

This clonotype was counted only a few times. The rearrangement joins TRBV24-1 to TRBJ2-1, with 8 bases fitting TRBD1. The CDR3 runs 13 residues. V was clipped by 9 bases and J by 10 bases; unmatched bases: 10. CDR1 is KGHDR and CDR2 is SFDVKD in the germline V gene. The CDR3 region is CATLGTGISEQFF. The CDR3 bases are TGTGCCACCCTCGGGACAGGCATCTCGGAGCAGTTCTTC.

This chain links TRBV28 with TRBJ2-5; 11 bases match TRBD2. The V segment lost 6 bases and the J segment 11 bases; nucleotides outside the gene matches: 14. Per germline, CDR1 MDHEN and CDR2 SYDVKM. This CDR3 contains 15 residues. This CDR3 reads CASSALLAGGWEQYF. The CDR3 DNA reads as TGTGCCAGCAGCGCCCTTCTAGCGGGAGGATGGGAGCAGTACTTC. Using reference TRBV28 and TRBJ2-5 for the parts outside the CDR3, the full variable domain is DVKVTQSSRYLVKRTGEKVFLECVQDMDHENMFWYRQDPGLGLRLIYFSYDVKMKEKGDIPEGYSVSREKKERFSLILESASTNQTSMYLCASSALLAGGWEQYFGPGTRLLVL.

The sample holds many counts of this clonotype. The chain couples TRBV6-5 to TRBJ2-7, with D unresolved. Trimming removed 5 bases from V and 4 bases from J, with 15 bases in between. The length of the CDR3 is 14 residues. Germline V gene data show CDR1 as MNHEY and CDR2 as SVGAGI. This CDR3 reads CASSSPPILYEQYF. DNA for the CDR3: TGTGCCAGCAGTAGCCCCCCTATCTTATACGAGCAGTACTTC.